The T cell receptor beta chain under discussion was sequenced for a study of T cells expressing NK-cell markers. TCRdb re-called the 5' RACE reads and catalogs CDR3 proteins one per entry, DNA excluded. The sample table sets out about 180,000 distinct CDR3 sequences. The CDR3 runs 15 residues. Germline V CDR1 and CDR2: SGDLS, YYNGEE. The receptor was derived from a man aged 18-75 years in good health. The rearrangement joins TRBV9 to TRBJ2-7; the D gene TCRdb calls, TRBD2, cannot be checked with no DNA. Sequencing used blood T cells: a sorted CD56 or NKG2C T cell subset, CD4+ or CD8+ T cells, or bulk PBMC T cells (not recorded which). Here the CDR3 reads CASSGGSRPGNEQYF.